The TCR beta chain under discussion was sequenced for a study of graft-versus-host responses after intestinal transplantation. Method: immunoSEQ multiplex PCR; TCRdb's copy keeps in-frame clones and lacks some. The repertoire consists of around 100,000 clones, with more than 85% occurring once and the leading ten covering 0.9% to 1.5%. Regarding this clone: Its antigen is as yet unknown.

There are 14 residues in the CDR3. V was pared by 7 bases and J by 0 bases, with 13 bases between. Germline V gene lookup returns CDR1 SGHTA and CDR2 FQGNSA. The chain is built from TRBV7-2 and TRBJ2-7; weak D call: TRBD1 (6 bases). The sequence was obtained from a human donor who was the organ donor for an intestinal transplant. Material: unstimulated CD8+ T cells sorted from spleen or lymph node cells, obtained before transplant. The CDR3 DNA follows: TGTGCCAGCAACCGACAGGACCCCTCCTACGAGCAGTACTTC. This encodes CASNRQDPSYEQYF. The variable domain in full, completed from reference TRBV7-2 and TRBJ2-7, reads GAGVSQSPSNKVTEKGKDVELRCDPISGHTALYWYRQSLGQGLEFLIYFQGNSAPDKSGLPSDRFSAERTGGSVSTLTIQRTQQEDSAVYLCASNRQDPSYEQYFGPGTRLTVT.